Presented here are 21 T cell receptor beta chains from one specimen sequenced in a study of PD-1 blockade in classical Hodgkin lymphoma. Time point reported: cycle 4 day 1 (C4D1), after around six weeks of nivolumab. The patients all showed relapse after autologous stem cell transplantation, while their brentuximab vedotin exposure varied. Some clones are missing from TCRdb's copy, which holds only in-frame ones; the method was immunoSEQ multiplex PCR. The repertoire consists of tens of thousands of clones, with approximately 87% occurring once and the leading ten covering approximately 23%. Sequenced here: peripheral blood mononuclear cells (PBMCs), sampled before the fourth cycle of nivolumab. The receptors were sampled from a human donor with classical Hodgkin lymphoma.

V and J are TRBV7-8 and TRBJ2-5; 8 bases align to TRBD1. J gave up 5 bases and V 8 bases, and 4 bases lay outside the gene matches. The CDR3 contains 12 residues. Germline CDR1 and CDR2: SGHVS and FQNEAQ. The CDR3 is CASQGAAETQYF. The DNA of the CDR3 is TGTGCCAGCCAGGGGGCCGCCGAGACCCAGTACTTC.

This clone was counted only a few times. CDR3 bases: TGTGCCAGCAGTACCGGGACTAGGGTCGGGGAGCAGTACTTC. Amino acid sequence: CASSTGTRVGEQYF. V gene TRBV2 combines with J gene TRBJ2-7, with 8 bases that match TRBD2. This CDR3 is built from 14 residues. J lost 7 bases, V lost 5 bases, and 10 bases had no gene match. Per the germline V gene, CDR1 is SNHLY and CDR2 is FYNNEI.

This clone was seen more than once but under ten times. This rearrangement joins TRBV7-9 to TRBJ2-7; D remains unclear. Trimming stripped 2 bases from V and 6 bases from J, with 20 bases between. Germline values: CDR1 SEHNR, CDR2 FQNEAQ (reference sequence). This CDR3 is built from 16 residues. CDR3 coding DNA: TGTGCCAGCAGCTTATTTGGCAGGTCAGGAAGGCGCGAGCAGTACTTC. It yields the protein CASSLFGRSGRREQYF.

The chain joins TRBV21-1 to TRBJ1-1. TRBV21-1 is described as a pseudogene. The CDR3 consists of 19 residues. CDR3 coding DNA: TGTGCCAGCAGCAAAGGAGTTTTGGGTAGAGGGTCCATGAACACTGAAGCTTTCTTT. This encodes CASSKGVLGRGSMNTEAFF.

CDR3 region: CASSSGQGSNQPQHF. The CDR3 bases are TGTGCCAGCAGTTCCGGACAGGGGAGCAATCAGCCCCAGCATTTT. The chain links TRBV6-1 to TRBJ1-5; 9 bases are shared with TRBD1. The CDR3 consists of 15 residues. Per germline, CDR1 MNHNS and CDR2 SASEGT. The ends lost 5 bases at V and 1 base at J; junction bases unmatched: 3.

The chain combines TRBV19 with TRBJ2-1; TRBD1 or TRBD2 may be the D gene (5 bases each). This CDR3 has 15 residues. V gave up 7 bases and J gave up 4 bases, with 17 bases separating them. The germline gives CDR1 LNHDA, CDR2 SQIVND (reference sequence). The DNA for the CDR3 is TGTGCCAGTACCCCCCCGGGACGGCAATACAATGAGCAGTTCTTC. It encodes CASTPPGRQYNEQFF.

The chain is built from TRBV9 and TRBJ2-1; D is perhaps TRBD2 (6 bases). CDR1 and CDR2 (germline): SGDLS, YYNGEE. The CDR3 has 14 residues. V dropped 3 bases and J dropped 4 bases, with 11 bases sitting between them. As DNA, the CDR3 is TGTGCCAGCAGCGATAGCGGAGGATACAATGAGCAGTTCTTC. Protein product: CASSDSGGYNEQFF.

This clone was observed a single time. This chain joins TRBV7-2 and TRBJ2-2, with D tentatively TRBD1 or TRBD2 (5 bases each). Germline V gives CDR1 SGHTA, CDR2 FQGNSA. This CDR3 is 15 amino acids long. V lost 2 bases, J lost 4 bases, and 11 bases lay in between. The CDR3 DNA sequence: TGTGCCAGCAGCTTAACCGGGACCACCACCGGGGAGCTGTTTTTT. It specifies CASSLTGTTTGELFF.

The rearrangement joins TRBV19 to TRBJ2-7; D gene unclear. V was shortened by 1 base and J by 1 base, with 14 bases between the two germline ends. This CDR3 is built from 16 residues. Germline V lookup: CDR1 LNHDA, CDR2 SQIVND (reference sequence). The CDR3, as DNA: TGTGCCAGTAGTATAGGCATCGCGGAACCATCCTACGAGCAGTACTTC. Amino acid sequence: CASSIGIAEPSYEQYF.

The chain has TRBV7-2 and TRBJ1-1; D not certain. V dropped 3 bases and J dropped 10 bases, with 9 bases sitting between them. The CDR3 covers 11 residues. The germline V gene encodes CDR1 SGHTA and CDR2 FQGNSA. CDR3 region: CASSLGNGAFF. The CDR3 nucleotides read TGTGCCAGCAGCTTGGGAAATGGAGCTTTCTTT.

The V and J genes are TRBV6-5 and TRBJ2-7, with 12 bases lining up with TRBD2. This CDR3 has 16 amino acids. With V trimmed by 0 bases and J by 2 bases, 2 bases remained unmatched. Germline CDR1 reads MNHEY; CDR2 reads SVGAGI. CDR3 sequence reads: CASSYSASGRAYEQYF. The CDR3 coding sequence is TGTGCCAGCAGTTACTCGGCTAGCGGGAGGGCCTACGAGCAGTACTTC.

The chain links TRBV27 to TRBJ2-5; 12 bases align to TRBD2. J gave up 4 bases and V 5 bases, and 5 bases lay outside the gene matches. Germline V gives CDR1 MNHEY, CDR2 SMNVEV (reference sequence). This CDR3 has 15 amino acids. In DNA, the CDR3 is TGTGCCAGCAGTCGCCGACTAGCGGGAGCAGAGACCCAGTACTTC. Residues: CASSRRLAGAETQYF.

This sequence joins TRBV2 and TRBJ2-5, with 11 bases that match TRBD2. V gave up 5 bases and J gave up 5 bases; unmatched junction bases: 7. The CDR3 totals 15 residues. CDR1 is SNHLY and CDR2 is FYNNEI in the germline V gene. For the CDR3, the DNA is TGTGCCAGCAGTCGTAGCGGGGGGGCCTTGGAGACCCAGTACTTC. Translating it yields CASSRSGGALETQYF. The full variable domain, rest sourced from reference TRBV2 and TRBJ2-5, is EPEVTQTPSHQVTQMGQEVILRCVPISNHLYFYWYRQILGQKVEFLVSFYNNEISEKSEIFDDQFSVERPDGSNFTLKIRSTKLEDSAMYFCASSRSGGALETQYFGPGTRLLVL.

V and J are TRBV29-1 and TRBJ2-7; D is possibly TRBD1 (6 bases). V lost 2 bases and J 0 bases, leaving 8 bases between the germline ends. Germline V gives CDR1 SQVTM, CDR2 ANQGSEA. This CDR3 has 13 residues. CDR3 sequence (DNA): TGCAGCGTTGAAATGGACAGCTCCTACGAGCAGTACTTC. This codes for CSVEMDSSYEQYF.

This CDR3 is CASSLGHSNQPQHF. CDR3 bases: TGTGCCAGCAGCTTGGGGCATAGCAATCAGCCCCAGCATTTT. The chain combines TRBV5-5 with TRBJ1-5, with D uncertain. Per the germline V gene, CDR1 is SGHKS and CDR2 is YYEKEE (reference sequence). V was clipped by 0 bases and J by 0 bases, with 4 bases between them. The CDR3 extends over 14 amino acids.

This rearrangement joins TRBV30 to TRBJ2-5, with 10 bases identical to TRBD2. The end of the DNA is better explained by TRBJ2-7, so the J call may be wrong. The CDR3 length is 14 residues. The germline V gene encodes CDR1 GTSNPN and CDR2 SVGIG (reference sequence). The CDR3 here is CAWRSERGGYEQYF. Written as DNA, the CDR3 is TGTGCCTGGAGGTCCGAGCGGGGGGGCTACGAGCAGTACTTC.

The rearrangement links TRBV5-4 to TRBJ2-2; D assignment may be TRBD1 or TRBD2 (5 bases each). Germline-derived CDR1 and CDR2 are SGHNT and YYREEE (reference sequence). V lost 4 bases and J lost 0, with 13 bases in between. The CDR3 is 16 residues long. CDR3 sequence reads: CASSRGTAANTGELFF. The CDR3 nucleotides read TGTGCCAGCAGCAGAGGGACCGCTGCGAACACCGGGGAGCTGTTTTTT.

The chain couples TRBV12-5 to TRBJ1-1; maybe TRBD1 (6 bases). Trimming stripped 2 bases from V and 2 bases from J, with 12 bases between. The germline V gene has CDR1 LGHNT and CDR2 FRNRAP. The length of the CDR3 is 15 residues. CDR3 loop: CASGLIRQVNTEAFF. CDR3 coding DNA: TGTGCTAGTGGTTTGATCCGACAGGTCAACACTGAAGCTTTCTTT.

The chain joins TRBV11-2 to TRBJ1-4; 7 bases are shared with TRBD1. After removal of 2 bases from V and 7 bases from J, the junction contained 7 bases not matched to a gene. The germline V gene has CDR1 SGHAT and CDR2 FQNNGV. This CDR3 has 15 residues. The DNA of the CDR3 is TGTGCCAGCAGCTTACTAGGGGGGACAGCTGAAAAACTGTTTTTT. Encoded protein: CASSLLGGTAEKLFF.

This clone was seen only a few times. The chain combines TRBV4-2 with TRBJ2-2; D is perhaps TRBD1 (5 bases). Trimming removed 0 bases from V and 5 bases from J, with 13 bases in between. Germline-derived CDR1 and CDR2 are LGHNA and YNFKEQ. The CDR3 loop spans 16 amino acids. This chain's CDR3 is CASSQDIGVGTGELFF. In DNA form, the CDR3 reads TGTGCCAGCAGCCAAGATATAGGGGTAGGGACCGGGGAGCTGTTTTTT.

This chain links TRBV1 with TRBJ2-7; the table names TRBD2, a call not compared with the DNA. TRBV1 is assigned pseudogene status. This CDR3 has 17 amino acids. The chain's CDR3 is CTSSQGNEGESSYEQYF. DNA for the CDR3: TGCACCAGCAGCCAAGGAAACGAGGGCGAAAGCTCCTACGAGCAGTACTTC.